A selection of T cell receptor beta chains follows, all from one sample in a study of identical twins. TCRdb re-called the 5' RACE reads with MiXCR, one entry per CDR3 protein. The sample lists about 1.7 million distinct CDR3 sequences; about 32% were seen once. The source material was cord blood. These receptors all stem from a newborn girl in good health. CDR3s include the opening cysteine and the closing phenylalanine or tryptophan. Each record gives: clone size, D gene, V gene, J gene, CDR3 DNA, CDR3 protein. The D gene is left open where the match is weak. Some rows have no size entry. The others give once, few or many, or a class for an expanded clone.

>.|.|TRBV12-3/TRBV12-4|TRBJ2-1
TGTGCCAGCAGGGCCCGAGTGCGGGGGCACTACAATGAGCAGTTCTTC
CASRARVRGHYNEQFF
>.|.|TRBV10-3|TRBJ1-6
TGTGCCTCCGCGGGGGATTCCGATTCACCCCTCCACTTT
CASAGDSDSPLHF
>once|TRBD2|TRBV24-1|TRBJ2-1
TGTGCCACCAGTTCTAGCGGGGGAGTTTACAGTGAGCAGTTCTTC
CATSSSGGVYSEQFF
>.|TRBD2|TRBV5-1|TRBJ2-5
TGCGCCAGCAGCTGGACCTGGGGAGGGAATGAGCAGTACTTC
CASSWTWGGNEQYF
>.|TRBD2|TRBV11-1|TRBJ2-2
TGTGCCAGCAGCCACAGAGTCCTAGCGGGGGCCCACACCGGGGAGCTGTTTTTT
CASSHRVLAGAHTGELFF
>few|.|TRBV20-1|TRBJ1-1
TGCAGTGCTAGAGCGGTGGGGATGAACACTGAAGCTTTCTTT
CSARAVGMNTEAFF
>few|.|TRBV2|TRBJ2-3
TGTGCCAGCAAAGACGGGACTTCAGATACGCAGTATTTT
CASKDGTSDTQYF
>few|.|TRBV18|TRBJ2-3
TGTGCCAGCTCACCAATGGCAAAAGGAGCCACAGATACGCAGTATTTT
CASSPMAKGATDTQYF
>.|.|TRBV27|TRBJ1-5
TGTGCCAGCAGTTTATCTGGCCCAGGATTTCAGCCCCAGCATTTT
CASSLSGPGFQPQHF
>few|TRBD2|TRBV20-1|TRBJ2-1
TGCAGTGCTAAACTAGCGGGGGGGGACAATGAGCAGTTCTTC
CSAKLAGGDNEQFF
>.|TRBD2|TRBV6-5|TRBJ2-7
TGTGCCAACAGTTACTCGACTAGCGCCTACGAGCAGTACTTC
CANSYSTSAYEQYF
>.|.|TRBV7-2|TRBJ2-5
TGTGCCAGCAGCTCCCCTTGGACCCAAGAGACCCAGTACTTC
CASSSPWTQETQYF
>.|.|TRBV20-1|TRBJ2-7
TGCAGTGCTATAGGTGCATTCTCCTACGAGCAGTACTTC
CSAIGAFSYEQYF
>.|TRBD2|TRBV27|TRBJ2-2
TGTGCCAGTATTAGCGGGGGGATCACCGGGGAGCTGTTTTTT
CASISGGITGELFF
>many|TRBD2|TRBV15|TRBJ2-1
TGTGCCACCAGCAGCGCTTCGGGACTAGTGAGCAATGAGCAGTTCTTC
CATSSASGLVSNEQFF
>few|.|TRBV11-2|TRBJ1-2
TGTGCCAGCAGCTTAGGTTTCCGAGATCTCTATGGCTACACCTTC
CASSLGFRDLYGYTF
>.|.|TRBV5-1|TRBJ2-3
TGCGCCAGCAGCAACCCCCGCAGGTTGGACACAGATACGCAGTATTTT
CASSNPRRLDTDTQYF
>.|TRBD1|TRBV6-6|TRBJ1-6
TGTGCCAGCAGTCCCCGCCCGACAGGGAAGAGGGCATCCCTCCACTTT
CASSPRPTGKRASLHF
>.|TRBD1|TRBV20-1|TRBJ2-3
TGCAGTGCTAGTTTGGGGCAGGGGGTACCAGATACGCAGTATTTT
CSASLGQGVPDTQYF
>.|TRBD1|TRBV27|TRBJ1-6
TGTGCCAGCAGCCAAGACGAACAGGGGGCATATTCACCCCTCCACTTT
CASSQDEQGAYSPLHF
>few|TRBD2|TRBV2|TRBJ2-7
TGTGCCAGCAGTGGTAGCGGGACTACCTACGAGCAGTACTTC
CASSGSGTTYEQYF
>.|TRBD2|TRBV28|TRBJ2-7
TGTGCCAGCAGCCCCAGCGGGAGGGAAAACGAGCAGTACTTC
CASSPSGRENEQYF